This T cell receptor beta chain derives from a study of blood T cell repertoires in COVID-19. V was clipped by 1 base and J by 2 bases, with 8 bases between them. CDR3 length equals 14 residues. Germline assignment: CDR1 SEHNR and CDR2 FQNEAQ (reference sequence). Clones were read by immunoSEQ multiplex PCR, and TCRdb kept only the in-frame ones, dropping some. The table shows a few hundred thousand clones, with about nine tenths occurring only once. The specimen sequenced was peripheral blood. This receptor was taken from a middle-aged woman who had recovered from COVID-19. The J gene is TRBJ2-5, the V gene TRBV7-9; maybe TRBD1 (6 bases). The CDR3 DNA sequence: TGTGCCAGCAGCTTAGTACAGGGTCAAGAGACCCAGTACTTC. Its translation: CASSLVQGQETQYF.